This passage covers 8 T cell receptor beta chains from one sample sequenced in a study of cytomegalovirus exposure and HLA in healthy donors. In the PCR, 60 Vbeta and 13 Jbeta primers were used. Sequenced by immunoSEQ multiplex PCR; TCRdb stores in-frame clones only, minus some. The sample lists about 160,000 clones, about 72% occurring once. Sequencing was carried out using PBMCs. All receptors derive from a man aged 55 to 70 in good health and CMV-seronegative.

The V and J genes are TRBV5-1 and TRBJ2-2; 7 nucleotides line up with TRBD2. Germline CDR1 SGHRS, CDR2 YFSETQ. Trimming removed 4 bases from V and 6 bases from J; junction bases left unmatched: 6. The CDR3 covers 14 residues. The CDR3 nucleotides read TGCGCCAGCAGCCAGACTAGCAACCCCGGGGAGCTGTTTTTT. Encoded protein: CASSQTSNPGELFF.

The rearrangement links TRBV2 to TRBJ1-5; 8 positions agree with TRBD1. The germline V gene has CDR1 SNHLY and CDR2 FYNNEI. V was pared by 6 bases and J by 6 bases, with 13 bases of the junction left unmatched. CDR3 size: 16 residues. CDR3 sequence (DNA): TGTGCCAGCAGCGCAATGGAACAGGGGGGAGGTCAGCCCCAGCATTTT. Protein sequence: CASSAMEQGGGQPQHF.

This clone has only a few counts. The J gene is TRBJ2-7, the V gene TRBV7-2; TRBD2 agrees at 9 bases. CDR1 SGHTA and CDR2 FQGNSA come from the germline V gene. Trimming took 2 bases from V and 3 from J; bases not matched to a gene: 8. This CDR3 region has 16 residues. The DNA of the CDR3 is TGTGCCAGCAGCTTAACCGCTAGCGGGACGAACTACGAGCAGTACTTC. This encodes CASSLTASGTNYEQYF. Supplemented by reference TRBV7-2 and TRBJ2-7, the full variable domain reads GAGVSQSPSNKVTEKGKDVELRCDPISGHTALYWYRQSLGQGLEFLIYFQGNSAPDKSGLPSDRFSAERTGGSVSTLTIQRTQQEDSAVYLCASSLTASGTNYEQYFGPGTRLTVT.

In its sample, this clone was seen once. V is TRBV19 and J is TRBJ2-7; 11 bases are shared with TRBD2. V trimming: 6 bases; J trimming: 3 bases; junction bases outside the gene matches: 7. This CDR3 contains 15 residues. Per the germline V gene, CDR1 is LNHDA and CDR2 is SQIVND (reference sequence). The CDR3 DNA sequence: TGTGCCAGTAGCCACGAGACTAGCGGGGACTACGAGCAGTACTTC. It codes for CASSHETSGDYEQYF.

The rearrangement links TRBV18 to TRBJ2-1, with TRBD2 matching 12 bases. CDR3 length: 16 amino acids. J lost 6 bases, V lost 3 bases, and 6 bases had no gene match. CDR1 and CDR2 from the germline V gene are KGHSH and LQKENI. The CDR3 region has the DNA TGTGCCAGCTCACCCCAGACTAGCGGGAGTGGCAATGAGCAGTTCTTC. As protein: CASSPQTSGSGNEQFF.

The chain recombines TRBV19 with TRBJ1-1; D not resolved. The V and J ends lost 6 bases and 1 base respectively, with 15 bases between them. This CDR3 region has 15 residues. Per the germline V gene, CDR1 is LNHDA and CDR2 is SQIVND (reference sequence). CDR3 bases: TGTGCCAGTAGACCAACGGGGTCACAGAACACTGAAGCTTTCTTT. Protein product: CASRPTGSQNTEAFF. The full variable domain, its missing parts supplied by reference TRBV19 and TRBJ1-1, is DGGITQSPKYLFRKEGQNVTLSCEQNLNHDAMYWYRQDPGQGLRLIYYSQIVNDFQKGDIAEGYSVSREKKESFPLTVTSAQKNPTAFYLCASRPTGSQNTEAFFGQGTRLTVV.

This CDR3 is CASSLESASGYNEQFF. CDR3 DNA sequence: TGTGCCAGCAGCTTAGAATCGGCTAGCGGCTACAATGAGCAGTTCTTC. The chain is built from TRBV7-9 and TRBJ2-1, with 7 bases lining up with TRBD2. The V gene end was trimmed by 1 base and the J gene end by 3 bases; junction bases not matched to a gene: 6. Per the germline V gene, CDR1 is SEHNR and CDR2 is FQNEAQ (reference sequence). The CDR3 is 16 amino acids.

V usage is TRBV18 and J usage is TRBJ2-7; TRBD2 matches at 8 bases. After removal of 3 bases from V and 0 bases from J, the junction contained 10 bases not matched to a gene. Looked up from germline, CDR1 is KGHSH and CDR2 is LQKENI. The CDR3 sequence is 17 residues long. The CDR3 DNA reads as TGTGCCAGCTCACCGGCCGTTAGCGGGACCCTCTCCTACGAGCAGTACTTC. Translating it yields CASSPAVSGTLSYEQYF.